The 2 T cell receptor beta chains below all came from one sample that was sequenced in a study of cytomegalovirus exposure and HLA in healthy donors. Primers included in the PCR were 60 Vbeta and 13 Jbeta primers. The assay was immunoSEQ multiplex PCR, and TCRdb's table has in-frame clones only and misses some. This sample yields about 150,000 clones, of which more than 9.5% are seen a single time; about 1.9% belongs to the top ten. Sequencing was carried out using PBMCs. The receptors shown here come from a man between 45 and 60 years old in good health and CMV-seronegative.

V is TRBV27 and J is TRBJ2-7; D uncertain. Trimming took off 9 bases at V and 6 bases at J, with 12 bases between the two ends. This CDR3 comprises 11 residues. Germline lookup yields CDR1 MNHEY and CDR2 SMNVEV (reference sequence). CDR3 loop: CARPQRSEQYF. The DNA of the CDR3 is TGTGCCAGGCCCCAAAGGAGCGAGCAGTACTTC.

The V and J genes are TRBV6-1 and TRBJ2-7; TRBD1 matches 9 bases. The CDR3 runs to 14 residues. V was pared by 6 bases and J by 1 base, with 4 bases of the junction left unmatched. Germline values: CDR1 MNHNS, CDR2 SASEGT. The DNA of the CDR3 is TGTGCCAGCAGGGGACAGGGAACTTCCTACGAGCAGTACTTC. As protein: CASRGQGTSYEQYF.